Following are 28 T cell receptor beta chains from one sample sequenced in a study of T cell repertoires in cytomegalovirus infection. Antigens for these TCRs are unknown. TCRdb called the reads again in MiXCR, with one record for every CDR3 protein. This sample yields roughly 920,000 distinct CDR3 sequences, of which roughly 31% are seen a single time; around 15% belongs to the top ten. Material: cultured CD8+ T cells from PBMCs, obtained from culture after CMV antigen stimulation. All receptors come from a human donor in good health (CMV status not recorded). Some clones in this sample may be carry-over from other donors' samples.

The chain combines TRBV10-1 with TRBJ2-3; D possibly corresponds to TRBD2 (6 bases). Germline V lookup: CDR1 WNHNN, CDR2 SYGVQD (reference sequence). The ends were cut back, 2 bases at V and 0 bases at J, with 12 bases in the middle. The CDR3 has 16 residues. CDR3 sequence (DNA): TGCGCCAGCAGTGAGGAGGACTACACTAGCACAGATACGCAGTATTTT. Its protein product is CASSEEDYTSTDTQYF.

This clonotype was detected only a few times. The V and J genes are TRBV6-2 or TRBV6-3 and TRBJ2-7; D is undetermined. Germline V lookup: CDR1 MNHEY, CDR2 SVGEGT. The CDR3 consists of 13 residues. Trimming took off 0 bases at V and 4 bases at J, with 7 bases between the two ends. The chain's CDR3 is CASSYSHTYEQYV. Written as DNA, the CDR3 is TGTGCCAGCAGTTACTCGCACACTTACGAGCAGTACGTC.

This clonotype has ten or more counts. This chain uses TRBV7-2 with TRBJ2-5, with 11 bases identical to TRBD2. The CDR3 length is 16 residues. The J segment lost 2 bases and the V segment lost 5 bases, leaving 7 bases of the junction unmatched. Germline CDR1 and CDR2: SGHTA and FQGNSA. The DNA of the CDR3 is TGTGCCAGCAGCCAGAGACTAGCGGGGTTACAAGAGACCCAGTACTTC. Amino acids: CASSQRLAGLQETQYF.

This clonotype was counted between two and nine times. The V gene is TRBV25-1, the J gene TRBJ1-1; D gene uncertain. The V end was cut by 2 bases, the J end by 1 base, with 17 bases between. CDR3 length: 17 residues. Looked up from germline, CDR1 is MGHDK and CDR2 is SYGVNS. CDR3 residues: CASSEMVWEGPNTEAFF. CDR3 sequence (DNA): TGTGCCAGCAGTGAAATGGTATGGGAGGGTCCGAACACTGAAGCTTTCTTT.

The chain recombines TRBV28 with TRBJ1-2; 7 nucleotides agree with TRBD1. Germline V gene sequence: CDR1 MDHEN, CDR2 SYDVKM. After removal of 10 bases from V and 6 bases from J, the junction contained 11 bases not matched to a gene. There are 13 residues in the CDR3. CDR3 DNA sequence: TGTGCCACCTTACAGGGGCCCCCCGATGGCTACACCTTC. It is translated as CATLQGPPDGYTF.

This clonotype has a count of ten or more. A read error may account for a junction end that differs from germline. The rearrangement uses TRBV4-1 and TRBJ1-1; 7 positions match TRBD1. The V gene's germline CDR1 is MGHRA and CDR2 YSYEKL. The CDR3 has 11 amino acids. The CDR3 reads CASSQGAEAFF. CDR3 nucleotide sequence: TGTGCCAGCAGCCAGGGGGCTGAAGCTTTCTTT.

This clonotype was picked up a small number of times. The chain combines TRBV4-1 with TRBJ1-2, with 7 nucleotides matching TRBD1. Trimming cost V 0 bases and J 4 bases; bases outside gene matches: 8. CDR1 and CDR2 (germline): MGHRA, YSYEKL. The CDR3 loop spans 16 amino acids. CDR3 in amino acids: CASSQEMQGGIYGYTF. CDR3 in DNA: TGCGCCAGCAGCCAAGAAATGCAGGGGGGCATCTATGGCTACACCTTC.

V is TRBV5-5 and J is TRBJ1-1; D is unclear. CDR1 is SGHKS, CDR2 YYEKEE, per germline (reference sequence). V lost 0 bases, J lost 10 bases, and 19 bases lay in between. The length of the CDR3 is 15 residues. The CDR3: CASSLVLSAGRGAFF. The CDR3 DNA is TGTGCCAGCAGCTTGGTACTCTCAGCTGGACGTGGAGCTTTCTTT.

The rearrangement uses TRBV10-2 and TRBJ2-7, with TRBD2 as a possible D gene (6 bases). The CDR3 length is 13 residues. Per germline, CDR1 WSHSY and CDR2 SAAADI. With 7 bases removed from V and 3 bases from J, the gap between germline ends came to 13 bases. The CDR3 nucleotides read TGCGCCAGCACCCGAGGAGGGATCTACGAGCAGTACTTC. This encodes CASTRGGIYEQYF.

This clonotype was seen many times. The rearrangement uses TRBV7-2 and TRBJ2-7, with D maybe TRBD1 (6 bases). The CDR3 is 12 residues long. V was trimmed by 5 bases and J by 3 bases, leaving 8 bases between them. Germline assignment: CDR1 SGHTA and CDR2 FQGNSA. CDR3 in DNA: TGTGCCAGCAGCGCGACAGGCTACGAGCAGTACGTC. This codes for CASSATGYEQYV.

CDR3 in amino acids: CASSAGAGNEQFF. The DNA of the CDR3 is TGTGCCAGCAGTGCAGGGGCCGGCAATGAGCAGTTCTTC. The chain has TRBV7-9 and TRBJ2-1, with a possible D match to TRBD1 (6 bases). V was trimmed by 6 bases and J by 6 bases, leaving 12 bases between them. This CDR3 has 13 residues. Per germline, CDR1 SEHNR and CDR2 FQNEAQ (reference sequence).

This clonotype has only a few counts. The V gene is TRBV6-6, the J gene TRBJ2-3; TRBD2 matches 11 bases. The CDR3 is 17 amino acids. Germline V gene sequence: CDR1 MNHNY, CDR2 SVGAGI (reference sequence). V shed 2 bases, J shed 7 bases, and the junction held 11 bases outside the gene matches. The CDR3 is CASSYPASGGSPHTQYF. Here the CDR3 DNA reads TGTGCCAGCAGTTACCCAGCTAGCGGGGGGTCCCCCCATACGCAGTATTTT.

The rearrangement uses TRBV28 and TRBJ2-2; D is possibly TRBD2 (6 bases). CDR1 is MDHEN and CDR2 is SYDVKM in the germline V gene. V lost 6 bases, J lost 6 bases, and 14 bases lay in between. This CDR3 is built from 14 residues. The DNA for the CDR3 is TGTGCCAGCAGAAGGGACTGGTCGTCCGGGGAGCTGTTTTTT. Protein: CASRRDWSSGELFF.

V and J are TRBV15 and TRBJ2-2, with D possibly being TRBD1 (6 bases). Trimming removed 1 base from V and 3 bases from J, with 9 bases in between. This CDR3 contains 15 residues. Germline CDR1 is LNHNV and CDR2 is YYDKDF (reference sequence). The CDR3 DNA is TGTGCCACCAGCAGAGGCAGGGGATACACCGGGGAGCTGTTTTTT. This codes for CATSRGRGYTGELFF.

This clonotype was seen a handful of times. The rearrangement links TRBV7-6 to TRBJ2-5; 9 bases map to TRBD1. With V trimmed by 6 bases and J by 2 bases, 13 bases remained unmatched. The CDR3 runs to 17 residues. Germline V gene lookup returns CDR1 SGHVS and CDR2 FNYEAQ. The CDR3 coding sequence is TGTGCCAGCAGGCAAACTTCCCGGGACAGGGTACAAGAGACCCAGTACTTC. Translation: CASRQTSRDRVQETQYF.

The chain recombines TRBV4-1 with TRBJ2-7, with 7 bases identical to TRBD2. V was clipped by 8 bases and J by 2 bases; unmatched bases: 18. The CDR3 consists of 17 residues. Per the germline V gene, CDR1 is MGHRA and CDR2 is YSYEKL. The DNA of the CDR3 is TGCGCCAGCTGGGGACGGGGGTTAAGCGGGGACGCCTACGAGCAGTACTTC. Its translation is CASWGRGLSGDAYEQYF.

The chain links TRBV6-5 to TRBJ2-7, with 12 bases aligning to TRBD2. CDR1 and CDR2 (germline): MNHEY, SVGAGI. J was trimmed by 4 bases and V by 6 bases; bases with no gene match: 4. The CDR3 has 14 residues. The CDR3 here is CASRPGTSGYEQYF. CDR3 DNA sequence: TGTGCCAGCAGACCTGGGACTAGCGGGTACGAGCAGTACTTC.

This clonotype was picked up a small number of times. The chain uses TRBV27 and TRBJ2-1, with TRBD2 as a possible D gene (6 bases). The length of the CDR3 is 13 residues. CDR1 and CDR2 from the germline V gene are MNHEY and SMNVEV (reference sequence). Trimming took 7 bases from V and 5 from J, leaving 12 bases between them. The CDR3 bases are TGTGCCAGCACCGTTGCGGGGAACAATGAGCAGTTCTTC. It translates to CASTVAGNNEQFF.

CDR3: CATSSYRTMNTEAFF. The CDR3 DNA reads as TGTGCCACTTCTTCGTACAGAACCATGAACACTGAAGCTTTCTTT. V and J are TRBV19 and TRBJ1-1, with unresolved D. Germline V gene sequence: CDR1 LNHDA, CDR2 SQIVND (reference sequence). The CDR3 spans 15 residues. V was trimmed by 10 bases and J by 0 bases, leaving 18 bases between them.

The V call is TRBV20-1, the J call TRBJ2-3; 9 bases align to TRBD2. The germline V gene encodes CDR1 DFQATT and CDR2 SNEGSKA (reference sequence). V was clipped by 3 bases and J by 5 bases; unmatched bases: 6. The CDR3 has 14 amino acids. CDR3 loop: CSARTGLARDTQYF. Written as DNA, the CDR3 is TGCAGTGCTAGGACTGGACTAGCGAGAGATACGCAGTATTTT.

This CDR3 reads CASSQDYGELFF. In DNA, the CDR3 is TGTGCCAGCAGCCAAGATTACGGGGAGCTGTTTTTT. This chain uses TRBV3-1 with TRBJ2-2; D gene unclear. Germline CDR1 is LGHDT and CDR2 is YNNKEL (reference sequence). The V gene lost 0 bases and the J gene lost 7 bases, with 3 bases spanning the gap. The CDR3 runs to 12 residues.

The chain employs TRBV10-3 and TRBJ1-1, with a weak D call TRBD1 (6 bases). Germline lookup yields CDR1 ENHRY and CDR2 SYGVKD. The CDR3 extends over 16 amino acids. V was cut by 4 bases and J by 2 bases, with 17 bases left in between. The CDR3 loop is CAISVNRERENTEAFF. CDR3 DNA: TGTGCCATCAGTGTTAACAGGGAGAGGGAAAACACTGAAGCTTTCTTT.

This clonotype turned up a few times. The V and J genes are TRBV19 and TRBJ1-1, with D uncertain. Per germline, CDR1 LNHDA and CDR2 SQIVND (reference sequence). This CDR3 region has 13 residues. Between the trimmed V and J ends, which lost 5 bases and 0 bases, there was a span of 7 bases. The CDR3 here is CASSDDLNTEAFF. The DNA for the CDR3 is TGTGCCAGTAGTGACGATCTGAACACTGAAGCTTTCTTT.

The chain's CDR3 is CSVHDSSGNTIYF. The CDR3 DNA reads TGCAGCGTCCACGACAGTTCTGGAAACACCATATATTTT. J is TRBJ1-3 and V is TRBV29-1; perhaps TRBD1 as D (5 bases). The CDR3 has 13 residues. Germline lookup yields CDR1 SQVTM and CDR2 ANQGSEA. Trimming pared 6 bases from V and 1 base from J, leaving 10 bases between.

This clonotype was seen repeatedly, ten times or more. V gene TRBV7-6 combines with J gene TRBJ2-1; 11 bases are shared with TRBD2. CDR1 and CDR2 from the germline V gene are SGHVS and FNYEAQ. V lost 1 base to trimming and J lost 5 bases; unmatched junction nucleotides: 13. The CDR3 sequence is 19 residues long. DNA for the CDR3: TGTGCCAGCAGCTTAGTTGAGCCGAGACTAGCGGGGCTTCACAATGAGCAGTTCTTC. Its translation is CASSLVEPRLAGLHNEQFF.

This clonotype was seen a few times. V gene TRBV12-3 or TRBV12-4 combines with J gene TRBJ2-2, with 7 bases identical to TRBD2. The junction had 5 bases not matched to a gene; V was cut back by 2 bases and J by 5 bases. The CDR3 runs 15 residues. The DNA for the CDR3 is TGTGCCAGCAGTTTATTCCAGGGAGGGACCGGGGAGCTGTTTTTT. Translation: CASSLFQGGTGELFF.

V and J are TRBV7-9 and TRBJ2-5; no firm D call. V shed 1 base and J shed 6 bases, with 15 bases lying between them. The CDR3 runs 15 residues. Germline CDR1 is SEHNR and CDR2 is FQNEAQ (reference sequence). CDR3 residues: CASSLDRDATKTQYF. CDR3 bases: TGTGCCAGCAGCTTAGATCGCGACGCGACCAAGACCCAGTACTTC. Full variable domain (remainder filled in from reference TRBV7-9 and TRBJ2-5): DTGVSQNPRHKITKRGQNVTFRCDPISEHNRLYWYRQTLGQGPEFLTYFQNEAQLEKSRLLSDRFSAERPKGSFSTLEIQRTEQGDSAMYLCASSLDRDATKTQYFGPGTRLLVL.

This clonotype was seen only a few times. The rearrangement joins TRBV5-1 to TRBJ1-1; 9 bases map to TRBD1. The V gene's germline CDR1 is SGHRS and CDR2 YFSETQ. The CDR3 has 15 residues. Trimming took 0 bases from V and 5 from J; bases not matched to a gene: 5. CDR3 nucleotides: TGCGCCAGCAGCTTGGCCTCTGGGACAGGGACTGAAGCTTTCTTT. This translates into CASSLASGTGTEAFF.